This TCR beta chain was recorded in a study of cytomegalovirus exposure and HLA in healthy donors. Sampled while nominally healthy, donors likely had unrecorded immune exposures. The primer mix had 60 Vbeta and 13 Jbeta primers. Method: immunoSEQ multiplex PCR; TCRdb's copy keeps in-frame clones and lacks some. The sample holds about 130,000 clones, 55% to 75% seen once. Comment on this clone: Antigen unknown.

Study outcomes and limitations: When a later analysis was performed, an Asian-associated ancestry cluster reportedly had fewer N-insertions than the approximately 680-donor mean. Looking again later, the authors saw that most CMV-associated TCR beta chains seemed HLA-restricted. Rates of TCR association differed by HLA locus in a later analysis, with DRB1 highest and HLA-C lowest.

Sequencing was performed on PBMCs. The clonotype originates from a human donor in good health.

This CDR3 reads CASSLAVSIYGYTF. In DNA, the CDR3 is TGTGCCAGCAGTTTGGCGGTGTCGATCTATGGCTACACCTTC. J is TRBJ1-2 and V is TRBV28; D is ambiguous. The V end lost 3 bases, the J end lost 4 bases, and 12 bases lay between the germline ends. In germline, CDR1 is MDHEN, CDR2 SYDVKM. This CDR3 spans 14 amino acids.